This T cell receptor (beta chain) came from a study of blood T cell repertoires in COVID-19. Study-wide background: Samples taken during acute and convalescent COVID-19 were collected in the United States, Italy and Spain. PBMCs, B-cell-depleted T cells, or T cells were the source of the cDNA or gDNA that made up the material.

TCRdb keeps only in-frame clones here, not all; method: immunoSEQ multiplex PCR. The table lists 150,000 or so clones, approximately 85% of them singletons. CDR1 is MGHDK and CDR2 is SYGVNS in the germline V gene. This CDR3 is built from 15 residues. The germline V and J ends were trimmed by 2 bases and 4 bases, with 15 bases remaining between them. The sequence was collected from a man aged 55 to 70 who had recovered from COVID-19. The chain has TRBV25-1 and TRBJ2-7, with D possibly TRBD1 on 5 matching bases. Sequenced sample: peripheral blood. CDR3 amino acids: CASSENTAHRYEQYF. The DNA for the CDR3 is TGTGCCAGCAGTGAAAATACCGCCCACAGGTACGAGCAGTACTTC.